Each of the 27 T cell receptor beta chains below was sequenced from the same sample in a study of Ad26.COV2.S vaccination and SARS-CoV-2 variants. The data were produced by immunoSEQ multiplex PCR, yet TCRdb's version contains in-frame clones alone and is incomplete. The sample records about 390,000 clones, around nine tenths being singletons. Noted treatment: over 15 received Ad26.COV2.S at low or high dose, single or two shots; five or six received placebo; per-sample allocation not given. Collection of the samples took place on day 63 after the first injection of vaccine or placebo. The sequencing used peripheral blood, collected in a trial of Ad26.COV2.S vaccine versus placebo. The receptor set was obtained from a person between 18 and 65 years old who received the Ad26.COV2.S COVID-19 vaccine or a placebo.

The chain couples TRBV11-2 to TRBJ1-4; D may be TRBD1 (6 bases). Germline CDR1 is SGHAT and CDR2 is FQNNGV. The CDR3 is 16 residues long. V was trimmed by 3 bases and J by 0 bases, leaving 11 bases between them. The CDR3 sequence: CASSFVTGATNEKLFF. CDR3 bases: TGTGCCAGCAGCTTTGTGACAGGTGCAACTAATGAAAAACTGTTTTTT.

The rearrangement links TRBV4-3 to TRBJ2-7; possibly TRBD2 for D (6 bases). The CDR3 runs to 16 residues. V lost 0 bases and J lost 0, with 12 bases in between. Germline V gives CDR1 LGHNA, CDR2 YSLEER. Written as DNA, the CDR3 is TGCGCCAGCAGCCAAGATCTTCTCGGGGGCTCCTACGAGCAGTACTTC. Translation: CASSQDLLGGSYEQYF.

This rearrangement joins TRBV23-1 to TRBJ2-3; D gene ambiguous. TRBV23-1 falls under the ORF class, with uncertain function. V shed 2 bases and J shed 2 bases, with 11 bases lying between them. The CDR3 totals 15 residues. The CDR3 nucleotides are TGCGCCAGCAGTCAAATCGGGTCAGTCACAGATACGCAGTATTTT. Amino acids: CASSQIGSVTDTQYF.

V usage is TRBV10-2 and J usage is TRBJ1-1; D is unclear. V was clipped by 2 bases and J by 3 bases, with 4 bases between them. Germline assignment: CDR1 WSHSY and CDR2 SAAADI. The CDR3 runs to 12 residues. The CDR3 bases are TGCGCCAGCAGTGAGGTCTACACTGAAGCTTTCTTT. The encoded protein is CASSEVYTEAFF.

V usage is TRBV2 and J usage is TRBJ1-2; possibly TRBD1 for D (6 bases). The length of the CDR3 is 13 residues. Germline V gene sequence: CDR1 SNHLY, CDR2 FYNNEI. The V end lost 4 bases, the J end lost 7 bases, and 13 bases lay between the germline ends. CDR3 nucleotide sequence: TGTGCCAGCAGTGTGGGGGGCGGGAGTGGCTACACCTTC. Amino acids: CASSVGGGSGYTF. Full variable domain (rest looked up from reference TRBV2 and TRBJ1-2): EPEVTQTPSHQVTQMGQEVILRCVPISNHLYFYWYRQILGQKVEFLVSFYNNEISEKSEIFDDQFSVERPDGSNFTLKIRSTKLEDSAMYFCASSVGGGSGYTFGSGTRLTVV.

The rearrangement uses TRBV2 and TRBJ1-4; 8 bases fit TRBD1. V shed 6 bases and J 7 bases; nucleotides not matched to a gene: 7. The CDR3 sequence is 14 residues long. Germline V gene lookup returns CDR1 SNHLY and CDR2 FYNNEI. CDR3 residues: CASRGQGLREKLFF. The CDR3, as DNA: TGTGCCAGCAGAGGACAGGGCTTGCGTGAAAAACTGTTTTTT.

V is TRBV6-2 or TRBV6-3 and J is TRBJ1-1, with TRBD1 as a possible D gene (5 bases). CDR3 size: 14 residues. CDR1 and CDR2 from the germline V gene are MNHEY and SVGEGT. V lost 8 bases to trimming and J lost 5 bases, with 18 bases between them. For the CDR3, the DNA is TGTGCCAGCGGCCCAGGGTTACGATGGACTGAAGCTTTCTTT. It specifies CASGPGLRWTEAFF.

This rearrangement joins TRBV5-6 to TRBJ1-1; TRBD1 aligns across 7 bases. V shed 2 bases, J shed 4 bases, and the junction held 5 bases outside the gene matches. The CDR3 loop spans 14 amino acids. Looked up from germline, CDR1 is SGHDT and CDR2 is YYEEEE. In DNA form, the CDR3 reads TGTGCCAGCAGCTTAAACAGGGGAGGCACTGAAGCTTTCTTT. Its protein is CASSLNRGGTEAFF.

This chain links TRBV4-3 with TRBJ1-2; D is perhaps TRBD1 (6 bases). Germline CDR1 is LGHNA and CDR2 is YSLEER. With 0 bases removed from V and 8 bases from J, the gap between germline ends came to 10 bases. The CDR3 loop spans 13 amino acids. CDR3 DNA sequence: TGCGCCAGCAGCCAAGAAAACAGGGTGGGCTACACCTTC. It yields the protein CASSQENRVGYTF.

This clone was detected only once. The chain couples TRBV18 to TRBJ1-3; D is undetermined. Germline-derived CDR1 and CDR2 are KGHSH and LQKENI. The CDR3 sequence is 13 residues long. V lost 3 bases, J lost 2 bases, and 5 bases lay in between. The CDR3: CASSPTTGNTIYF. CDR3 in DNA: TGTGCCAGCTCACCCACGACTGGAAACACCATATATTTT.

The CDR3 DNA sequence: TGTGCTAGTGCCCTGATTCTTCAGGGGGGGGCGACCGGGGAGCTGTTTTTT. Translation: CASALILQGGATGELFF. The rearrangement uses TRBV12-5 and TRBJ2-2; D possibly uses TRBD1 or TRBD2 (7 bases each). Germline-derived CDR1 and CDR2 are LGHNT and FRNRAP. Trimming removed 7 bases from V and 5 bases from J, with 23 bases in between. The CDR3 extends over 17 amino acids.

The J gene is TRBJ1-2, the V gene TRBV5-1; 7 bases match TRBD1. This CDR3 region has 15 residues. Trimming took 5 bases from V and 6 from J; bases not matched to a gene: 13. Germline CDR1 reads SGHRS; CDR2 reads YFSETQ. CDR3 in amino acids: CASRSSPGTEHGYTF. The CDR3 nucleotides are TGCGCCAGCAGATCCAGTCCAGGGACAGAACATGGCTACACCTTC.

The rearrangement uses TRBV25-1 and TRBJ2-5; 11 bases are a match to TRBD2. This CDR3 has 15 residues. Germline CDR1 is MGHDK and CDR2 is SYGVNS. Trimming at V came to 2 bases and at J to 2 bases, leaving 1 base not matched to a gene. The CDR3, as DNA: TGTGCCAGCAGTGAAACTAGCGGGGGACAAGAGACCCAGTACTTC. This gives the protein CASSETSGGQETQYF.

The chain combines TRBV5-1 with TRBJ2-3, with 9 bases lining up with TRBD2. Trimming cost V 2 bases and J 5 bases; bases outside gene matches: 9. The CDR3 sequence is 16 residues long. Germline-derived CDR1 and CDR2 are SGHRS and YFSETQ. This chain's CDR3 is CASSFTASGDVDTQYF. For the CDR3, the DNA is TGCGCCAGCAGCTTCACCGCTAGCGGGGATGTAGATACGCAGTATTTT. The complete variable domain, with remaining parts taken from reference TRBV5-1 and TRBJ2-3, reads KAGVTQTPRYLIKTRGQQVTLSCSPISGHRSVSWYQQTPGQGLQFLFEYFSETQRNKGNFPGRFSGRQFSNSRSEMNVSTLELGDSALYLCASSFTASGDVDTQYFGPGTRLTVL.

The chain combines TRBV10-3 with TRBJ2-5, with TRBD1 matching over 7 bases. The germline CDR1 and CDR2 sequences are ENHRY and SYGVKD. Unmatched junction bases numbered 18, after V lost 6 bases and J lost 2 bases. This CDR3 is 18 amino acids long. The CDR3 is CAIRIQGLQSRVQETQYF. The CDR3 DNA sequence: TGTGCCATCAGGATACAGGGGCTCCAGTCTAGGGTACAAGAGACCCAGTACTTC.

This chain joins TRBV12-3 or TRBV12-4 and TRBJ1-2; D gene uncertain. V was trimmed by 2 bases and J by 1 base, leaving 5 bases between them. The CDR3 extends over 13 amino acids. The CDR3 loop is CASSLPLNYGYTF. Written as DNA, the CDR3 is TGTGCCAGCAGTTTACCCCTTAACTATGGCTACACCTTC.

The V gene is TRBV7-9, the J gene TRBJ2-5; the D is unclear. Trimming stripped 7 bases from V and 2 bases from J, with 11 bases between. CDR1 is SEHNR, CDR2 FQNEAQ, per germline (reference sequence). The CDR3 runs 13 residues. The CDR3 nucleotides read TGTGCCAGCACCGCCGGTTGGCAAGAGACCCAGTACTTC. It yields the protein CASTAGWQETQYF. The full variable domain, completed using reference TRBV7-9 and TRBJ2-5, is DTGVSQNPRHKITKRGQNVTFRCDPISEHNRLYWYRQTLGQGPEFLTYFQNEAQLEKSRLLSDRFSAERPKGSFSTLEIQRTEQGDSAMYLCASTAGWQETQYFGPGTRLLVL.

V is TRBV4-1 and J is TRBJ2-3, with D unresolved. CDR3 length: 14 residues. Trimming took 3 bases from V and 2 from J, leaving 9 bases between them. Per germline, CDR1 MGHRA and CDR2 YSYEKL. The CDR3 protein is CASSQVGITDTQYF. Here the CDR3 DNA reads TGCGCCAGCAGCCAGGTGGGGATCACAGATACGCAGTATTTT.

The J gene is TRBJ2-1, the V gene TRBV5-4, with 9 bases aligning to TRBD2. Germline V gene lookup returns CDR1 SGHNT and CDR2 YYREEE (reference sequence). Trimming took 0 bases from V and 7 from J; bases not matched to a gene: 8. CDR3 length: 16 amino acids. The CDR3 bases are TGTGCCAGCAGCTTGGACTGGCGGGGGGGCCAGAATGAGCAGTTCTTC. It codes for CASSLDWRGGQNEQFF.

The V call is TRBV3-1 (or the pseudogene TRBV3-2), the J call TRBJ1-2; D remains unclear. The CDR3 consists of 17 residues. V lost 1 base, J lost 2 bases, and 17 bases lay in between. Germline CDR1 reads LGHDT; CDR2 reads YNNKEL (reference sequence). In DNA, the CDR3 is TGTGCCAGCAGCCAAGGGAGGATAACCGGACCGAACTATGGCTACACCTTC. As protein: CASSQGRITGPNYGYTF.

CDR3 region: CASSPRQETNEQFF. CDR3 coding DNA: TGTGCCAGCAGCCCCCGACAGGAAACTAATGAGCAGTTCTTC. The rearrangement links TRBV3-1 (or the pseudogene TRBV3-2) to TRBJ2-1, with a weak D call TRBD1 (6 bases). The germline V gene has CDR1 LGHDT and CDR2 YNNKEL (reference sequence). V was cut by 4 bases and J by 7 bases, with 14 bases left in between. CDR3 size: 14 residues.

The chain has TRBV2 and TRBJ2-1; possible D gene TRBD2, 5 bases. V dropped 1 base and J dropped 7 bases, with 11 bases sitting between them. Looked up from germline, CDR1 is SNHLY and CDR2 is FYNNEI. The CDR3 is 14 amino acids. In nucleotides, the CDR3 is TGTGCCAGCAGTGAAGAAGTCGGGGTAAATGAGCAGTTCTTC. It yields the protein CASSEEVGVNEQFF.

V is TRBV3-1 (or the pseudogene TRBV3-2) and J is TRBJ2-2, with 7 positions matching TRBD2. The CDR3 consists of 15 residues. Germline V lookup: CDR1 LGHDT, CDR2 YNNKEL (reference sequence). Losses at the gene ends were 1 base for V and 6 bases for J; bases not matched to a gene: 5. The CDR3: CASSQGRGVAGELFF. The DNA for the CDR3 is TGTGCCAGCAGCCAAGGTCGGGGGGTGGCCGGGGAGCTGTTTTTT.

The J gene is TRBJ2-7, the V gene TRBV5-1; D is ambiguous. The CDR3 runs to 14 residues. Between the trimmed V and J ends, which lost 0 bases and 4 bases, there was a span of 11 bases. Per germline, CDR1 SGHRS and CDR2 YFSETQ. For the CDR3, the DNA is TGCGCCAGCAGCTTGGTAGGTACTGAATACGAGCAGTACTTC. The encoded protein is CASSLVGTEYEQYF.

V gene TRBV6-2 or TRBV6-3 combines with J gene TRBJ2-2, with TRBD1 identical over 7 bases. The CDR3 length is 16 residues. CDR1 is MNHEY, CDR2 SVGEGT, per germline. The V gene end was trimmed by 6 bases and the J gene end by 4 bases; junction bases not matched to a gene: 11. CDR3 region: CASSDLDRSGTGELFF. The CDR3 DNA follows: TGTGCCAGCAGCGACTTGGACAGGTCCGGCACCGGGGAGCTGTTTTTT.

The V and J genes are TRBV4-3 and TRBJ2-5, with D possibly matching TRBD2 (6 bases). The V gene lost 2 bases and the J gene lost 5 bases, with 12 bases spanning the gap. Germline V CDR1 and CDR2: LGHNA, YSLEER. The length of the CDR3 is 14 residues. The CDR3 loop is CASSQWGEEETQYF. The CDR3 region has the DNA TGCGCCAGCAGCCAATGGGGGGAGGAGGAGACCCAGTACTTC.

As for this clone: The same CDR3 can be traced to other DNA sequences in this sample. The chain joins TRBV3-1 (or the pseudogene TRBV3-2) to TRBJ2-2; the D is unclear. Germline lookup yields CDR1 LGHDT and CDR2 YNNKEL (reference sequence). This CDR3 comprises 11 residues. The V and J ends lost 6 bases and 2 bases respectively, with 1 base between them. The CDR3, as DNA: TGTGCCAGCAGTAACACCGGGGAGCTGTTTTTT. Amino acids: CASSNTGELFF.